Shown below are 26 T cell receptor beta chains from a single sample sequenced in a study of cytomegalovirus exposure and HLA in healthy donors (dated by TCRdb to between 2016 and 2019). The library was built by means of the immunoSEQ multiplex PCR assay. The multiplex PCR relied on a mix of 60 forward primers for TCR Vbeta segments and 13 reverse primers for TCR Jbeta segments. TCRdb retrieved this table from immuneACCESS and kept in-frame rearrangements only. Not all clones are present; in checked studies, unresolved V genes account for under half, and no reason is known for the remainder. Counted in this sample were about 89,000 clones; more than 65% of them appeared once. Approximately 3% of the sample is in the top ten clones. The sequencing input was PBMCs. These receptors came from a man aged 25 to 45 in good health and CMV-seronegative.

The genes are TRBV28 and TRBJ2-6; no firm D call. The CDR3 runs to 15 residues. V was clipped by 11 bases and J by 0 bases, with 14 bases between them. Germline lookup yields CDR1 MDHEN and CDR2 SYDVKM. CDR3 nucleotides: TGTGCCTGCAAAACTCCGAACTCTGGGGCCAACGTCCTGACTTTC. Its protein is CACKTPNSGANVLTF.

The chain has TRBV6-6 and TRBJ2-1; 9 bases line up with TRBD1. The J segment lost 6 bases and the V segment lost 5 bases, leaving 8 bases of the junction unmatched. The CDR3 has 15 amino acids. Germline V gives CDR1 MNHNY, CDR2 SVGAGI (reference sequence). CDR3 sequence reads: CASSNKGQGPNEQFF. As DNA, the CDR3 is TGTGCCAGCAGTAACAAGGGACAGGGCCCCAATGAGCAGTTCTTC.

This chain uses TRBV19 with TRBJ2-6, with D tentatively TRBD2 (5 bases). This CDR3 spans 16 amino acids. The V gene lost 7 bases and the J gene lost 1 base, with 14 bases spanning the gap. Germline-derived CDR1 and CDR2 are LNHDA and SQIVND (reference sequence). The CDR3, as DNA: TGTGCCAGTACCAAGAAAGAGGGATCTGGGGCCAACGTCCTGACTTTC. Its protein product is CASTKKEGSGANVLTF.

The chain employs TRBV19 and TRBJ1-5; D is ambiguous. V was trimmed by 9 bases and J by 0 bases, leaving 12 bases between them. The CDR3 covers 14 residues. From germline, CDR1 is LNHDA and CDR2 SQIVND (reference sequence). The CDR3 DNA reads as TGTGCCAGCGACAAGAGCGGTAGCAATCAGCCCCAGCATTTT. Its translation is CASDKSGSNQPQHF.

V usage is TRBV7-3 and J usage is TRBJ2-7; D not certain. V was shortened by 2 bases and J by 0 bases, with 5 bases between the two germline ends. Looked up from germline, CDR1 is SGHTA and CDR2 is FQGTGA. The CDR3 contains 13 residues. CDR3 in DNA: TGTGCCAGCAGCTTAGCAGTCTCCTACGAGCAGTACTTC. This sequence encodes CASSLAVSYEQYF.

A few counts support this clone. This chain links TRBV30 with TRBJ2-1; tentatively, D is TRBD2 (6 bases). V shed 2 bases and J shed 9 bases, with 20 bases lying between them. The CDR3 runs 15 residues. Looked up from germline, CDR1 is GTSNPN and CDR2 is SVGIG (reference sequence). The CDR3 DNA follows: TGTGCCTGGAGTACCGGGGCGGCGCGGCGGGGTGAGCAGTTCTTC. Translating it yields CAWSTGAARRGEQFF.

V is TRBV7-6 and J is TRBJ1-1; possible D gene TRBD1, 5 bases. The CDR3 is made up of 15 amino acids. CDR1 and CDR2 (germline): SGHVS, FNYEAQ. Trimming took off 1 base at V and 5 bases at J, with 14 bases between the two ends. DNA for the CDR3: TGTGCCAGCAGCTTAGGGGGCGGGCGGGGAACTGAAGCTTTCTTT. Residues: CASSLGGGRGTEAFF.

The CDR3 spells CASSSSGHSSGETQYF. In DNA form, the CDR3 reads TGCGCCAGCAGTTCCTCGGGACACTCCTCCGGGGAGACCCAGTACTTC. This chain joins TRBV5-1 and TRBJ2-5; the D gene is possibly TRBD1 (6 bases). The CDR3 length is 16 residues. With 5 bases removed from V and 5 bases from J, the gap between germline ends came to 22 bases. CDR1 is SGHRS and CDR2 is YFSETQ in the germline V gene.

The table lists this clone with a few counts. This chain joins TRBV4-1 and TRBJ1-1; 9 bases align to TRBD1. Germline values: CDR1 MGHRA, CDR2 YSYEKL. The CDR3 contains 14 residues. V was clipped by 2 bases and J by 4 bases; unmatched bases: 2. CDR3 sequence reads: CASSQPTGGTEAFF. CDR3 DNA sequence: TGCGCCAGCAGCCAACCGACAGGGGGCACTGAAGCTTTCTTT.

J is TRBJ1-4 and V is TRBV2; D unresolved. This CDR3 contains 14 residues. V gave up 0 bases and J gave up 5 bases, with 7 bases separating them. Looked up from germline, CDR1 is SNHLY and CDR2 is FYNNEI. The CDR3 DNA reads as TGTGCCAGCAGTGAAGCGGGCTCAAATGAAAAACTGTTTTTT. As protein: CASSEAGSNEKLFF.

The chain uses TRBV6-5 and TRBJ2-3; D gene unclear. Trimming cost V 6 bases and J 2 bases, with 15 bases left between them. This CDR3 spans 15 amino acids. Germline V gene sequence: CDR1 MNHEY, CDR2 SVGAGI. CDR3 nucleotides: TGTGCCAGCAGCCACTTGGAAGCGAACACAGATACGCAGTATTTT. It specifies CASSHLEANTDTQYF.

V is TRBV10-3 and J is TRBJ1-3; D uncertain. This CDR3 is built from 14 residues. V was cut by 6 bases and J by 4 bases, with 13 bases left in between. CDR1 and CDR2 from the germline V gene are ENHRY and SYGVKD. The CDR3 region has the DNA TGTGCCATCAGGCCAGTTGGTTTCGGAAACACCATATATTTT. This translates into CAIRPVGFGNTIYF.

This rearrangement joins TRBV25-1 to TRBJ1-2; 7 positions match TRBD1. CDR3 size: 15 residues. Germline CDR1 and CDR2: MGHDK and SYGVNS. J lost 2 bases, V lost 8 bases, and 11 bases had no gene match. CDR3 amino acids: CASFGGQGVNYGYTF. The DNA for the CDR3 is TGTGCCAGCTTCGGAGGGCAGGGGGTAAACTATGGCTACACCTTC.

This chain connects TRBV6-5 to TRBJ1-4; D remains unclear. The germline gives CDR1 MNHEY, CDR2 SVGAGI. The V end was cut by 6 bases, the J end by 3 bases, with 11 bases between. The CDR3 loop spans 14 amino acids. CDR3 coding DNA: TGTGCCAGCAGCCCGGGGTCCCCTAATGAAAAACTGTTTTTT. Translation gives CASSPGSPNEKLFF.

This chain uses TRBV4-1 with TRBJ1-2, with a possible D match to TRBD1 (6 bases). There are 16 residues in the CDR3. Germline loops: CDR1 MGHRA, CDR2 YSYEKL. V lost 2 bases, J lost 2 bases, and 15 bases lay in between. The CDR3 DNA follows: TGCGCCAGCAGCCAACCAGGCGGGGGCGGGAACTATGGCTACACCTTC. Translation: CASSQPGGGGNYGYTF.

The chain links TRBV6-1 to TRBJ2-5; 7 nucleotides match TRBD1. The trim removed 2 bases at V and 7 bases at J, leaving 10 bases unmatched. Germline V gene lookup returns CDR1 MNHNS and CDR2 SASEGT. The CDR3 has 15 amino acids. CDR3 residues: CASSEIRRGLGTQYF. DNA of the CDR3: TGTGCCAGCAGTGAAATTCGCAGGGGGTTAGGGACCCAGTACTTC.

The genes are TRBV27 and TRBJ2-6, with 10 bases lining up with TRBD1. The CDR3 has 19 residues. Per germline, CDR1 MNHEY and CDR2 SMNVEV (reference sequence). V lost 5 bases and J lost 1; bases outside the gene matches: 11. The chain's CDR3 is CASSADPGQGPSGANVLTF. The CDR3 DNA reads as TGTGCCAGCAGTGCCGATCCGGGACAGGGGCCTTCTGGGGCCAACGTCCTGACTTTC.

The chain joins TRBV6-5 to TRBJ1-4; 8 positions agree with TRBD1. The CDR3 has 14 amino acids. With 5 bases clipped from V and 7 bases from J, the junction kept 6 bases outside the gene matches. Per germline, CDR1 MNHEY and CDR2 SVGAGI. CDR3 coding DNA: TGTGCCAGCAGTCCCAGGGGGCATGGTGAAAAACTGTTTTTT. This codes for CASSPRGHGEKLFF.

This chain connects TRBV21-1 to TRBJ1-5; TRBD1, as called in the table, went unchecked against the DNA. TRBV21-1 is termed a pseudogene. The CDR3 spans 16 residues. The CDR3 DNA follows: TGTGCCAGCAGCCCACAGGAAGTTACAATCAATCAGCCCCAGCATTTT. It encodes CASSPQEVTINQPQHF.

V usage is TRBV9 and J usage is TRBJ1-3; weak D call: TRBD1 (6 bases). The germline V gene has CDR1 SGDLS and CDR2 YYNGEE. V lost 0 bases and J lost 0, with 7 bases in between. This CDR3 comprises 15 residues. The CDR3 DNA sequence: TGTGCCAGCAGCGTAGGGACAGCCTCTGGAAACACCATATATTTT. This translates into CASSVGTASGNTIYF.

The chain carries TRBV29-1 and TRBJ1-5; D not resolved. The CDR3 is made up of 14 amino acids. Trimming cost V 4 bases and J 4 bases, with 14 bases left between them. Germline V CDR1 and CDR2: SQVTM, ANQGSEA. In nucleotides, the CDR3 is TGCAGCGTTGGTGAACCGGACTGGAATCAGCCCCAGCATTTT. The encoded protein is CSVGEPDWNQPQHF. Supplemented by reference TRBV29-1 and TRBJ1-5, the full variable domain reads SAVISQKPSRDICQRGTSLTIQCQVDSQVTMMFWYRQQPGQSLTLIATANQGSEATYESGFVIDKFPISRPNLTFSTLTVSNMSPEDSSIYLCSVGEPDWNQPQHFGDGTRLSIL.

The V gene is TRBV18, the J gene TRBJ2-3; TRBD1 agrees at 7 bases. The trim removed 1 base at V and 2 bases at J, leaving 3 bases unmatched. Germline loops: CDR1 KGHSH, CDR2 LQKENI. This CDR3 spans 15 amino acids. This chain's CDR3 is CASSPQGAATDTQYF. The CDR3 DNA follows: TGTGCCAGCTCACCACAGGGGGCAGCCACAGATACGCAGTATTTT.

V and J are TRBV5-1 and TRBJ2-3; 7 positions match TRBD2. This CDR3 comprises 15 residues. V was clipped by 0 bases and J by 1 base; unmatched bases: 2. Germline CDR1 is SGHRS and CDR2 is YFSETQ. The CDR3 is CASSLERGRTDTQYF. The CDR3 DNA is TGCGCCAGCAGCTTGGAGCGGGGCCGCACAGATACGCAGTATTTT. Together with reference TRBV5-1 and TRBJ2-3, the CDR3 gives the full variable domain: KAGVTQTPRYLIKTRGQQVTLSCSPISGHRSVSWYQQTPGQGLQFLFEYFSETQRNKGNFPGRFSGRQFSNSRSEMNVSTLELGDSALYLCASSLERGRTDTQYFGPGTRLTVL.

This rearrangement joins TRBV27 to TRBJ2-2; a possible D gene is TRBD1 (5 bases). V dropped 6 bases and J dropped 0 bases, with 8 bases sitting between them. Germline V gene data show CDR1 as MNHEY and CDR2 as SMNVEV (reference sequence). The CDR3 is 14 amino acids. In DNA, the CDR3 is TGTGCCAGCAGGTGGACACCGAACACCGGGGAGCTGTTTTTT. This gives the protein CASRWTPNTGELFF.

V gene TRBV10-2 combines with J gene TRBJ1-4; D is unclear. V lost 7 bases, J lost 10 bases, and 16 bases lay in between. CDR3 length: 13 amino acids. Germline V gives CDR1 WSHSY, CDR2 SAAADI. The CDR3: CASTPERSGKLFF. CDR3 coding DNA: TGCGCCAGCACCCCTGAACGGTCAGGAAAACTGTTTTTT.

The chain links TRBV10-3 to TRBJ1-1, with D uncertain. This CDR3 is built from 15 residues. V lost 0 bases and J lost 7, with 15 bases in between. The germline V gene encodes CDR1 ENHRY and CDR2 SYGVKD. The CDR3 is CAISESMIRQVEAFF. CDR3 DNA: TGTGCCATCAGTGAGTCGATGATTCGACAAGTTGAAGCTTTCTTT.